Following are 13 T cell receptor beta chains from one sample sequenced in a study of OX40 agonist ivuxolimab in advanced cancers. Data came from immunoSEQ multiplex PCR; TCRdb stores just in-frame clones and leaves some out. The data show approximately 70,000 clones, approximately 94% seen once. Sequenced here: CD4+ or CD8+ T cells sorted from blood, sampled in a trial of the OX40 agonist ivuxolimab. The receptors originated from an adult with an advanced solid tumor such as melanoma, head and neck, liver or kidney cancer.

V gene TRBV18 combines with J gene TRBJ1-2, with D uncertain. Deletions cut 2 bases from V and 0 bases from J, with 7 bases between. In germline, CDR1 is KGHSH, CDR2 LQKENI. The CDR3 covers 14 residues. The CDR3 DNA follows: TGTGCCAGCTCACCAAGTGATACTAACTATGGCTACACCTTC. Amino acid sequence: CASSPSDTNYGYTF.

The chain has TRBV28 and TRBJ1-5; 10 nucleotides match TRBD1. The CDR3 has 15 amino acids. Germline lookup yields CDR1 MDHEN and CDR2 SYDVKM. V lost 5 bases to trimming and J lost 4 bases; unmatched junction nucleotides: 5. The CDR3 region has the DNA TGTGCCAGCAGTGTCCCGGGACAGGGGAATCAGCCCCAGCATTTT. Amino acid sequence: CASSVPGQGNQPQHF.

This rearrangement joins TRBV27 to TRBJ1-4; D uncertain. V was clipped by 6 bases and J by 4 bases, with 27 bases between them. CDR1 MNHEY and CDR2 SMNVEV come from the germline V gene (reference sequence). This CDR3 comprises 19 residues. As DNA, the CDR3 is TGTGCCAGCAGGAATCGTGTGATCGCCACTACCCTGCATAATGAAAAACTGTTTTTT. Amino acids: CASRNRVIATTLHNEKLFF.

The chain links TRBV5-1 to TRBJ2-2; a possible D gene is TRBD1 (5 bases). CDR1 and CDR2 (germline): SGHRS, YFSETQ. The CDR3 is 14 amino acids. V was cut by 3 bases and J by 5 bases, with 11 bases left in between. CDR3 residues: CASSSQGMTGELFF. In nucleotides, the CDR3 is TGCGCCAGCAGCTCGCAGGGAATGACCGGGGAGCTGTTTTTT.

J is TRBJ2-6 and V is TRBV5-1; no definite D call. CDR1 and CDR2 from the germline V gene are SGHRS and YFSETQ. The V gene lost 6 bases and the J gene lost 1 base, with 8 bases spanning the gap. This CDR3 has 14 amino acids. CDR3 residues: CASMIQSGANVLTF. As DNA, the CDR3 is TGCGCCAGCATGATCCAGTCTGGGGCCAACGTCCTGACTTTC. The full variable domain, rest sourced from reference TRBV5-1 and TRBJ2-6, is KAGVTQTPRYLIKTRGQQVTLSCSPISGHRSVSWYQQTPGQGLQFLFEYFSETQRNKGNFPGRFSGRQFSNSRSEMNVSTLELGDSALYLCASMIQSGANVLTFGAGSRLTVL.

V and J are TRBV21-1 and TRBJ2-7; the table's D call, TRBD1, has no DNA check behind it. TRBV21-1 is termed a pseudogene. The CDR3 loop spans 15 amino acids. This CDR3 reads CASSKANRGSYEQYF. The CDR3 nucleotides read TGTGCCAGCAGCAAAGCGAACAGGGGATCCTACGAGCAGTACTTC.

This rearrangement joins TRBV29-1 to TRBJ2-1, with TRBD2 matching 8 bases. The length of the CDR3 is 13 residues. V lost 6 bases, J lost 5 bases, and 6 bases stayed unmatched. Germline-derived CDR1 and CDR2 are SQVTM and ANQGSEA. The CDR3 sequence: CSVGSTSDNEQFF. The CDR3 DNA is TGCAGCGTGGGGTCGACTAGCGACAATGAGCAGTTCTTC.

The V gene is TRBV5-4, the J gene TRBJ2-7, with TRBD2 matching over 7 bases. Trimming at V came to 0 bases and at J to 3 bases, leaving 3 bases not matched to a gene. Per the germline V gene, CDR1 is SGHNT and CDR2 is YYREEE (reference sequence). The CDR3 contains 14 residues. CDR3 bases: TGTGCCAGCAGCTTGGTAGGCGGGGGCTACGAGCAGTACTTC. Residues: CASSLVGGGYEQYF.

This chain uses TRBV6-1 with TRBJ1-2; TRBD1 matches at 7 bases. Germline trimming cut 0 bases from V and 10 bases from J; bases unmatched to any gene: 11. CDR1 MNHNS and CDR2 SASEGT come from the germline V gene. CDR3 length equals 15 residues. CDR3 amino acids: CASSEAGRGTDDYTF. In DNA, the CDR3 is TGTGCCAGCAGTGAAGCGGGGAGGGGGACAGATGACTACACCTTC.

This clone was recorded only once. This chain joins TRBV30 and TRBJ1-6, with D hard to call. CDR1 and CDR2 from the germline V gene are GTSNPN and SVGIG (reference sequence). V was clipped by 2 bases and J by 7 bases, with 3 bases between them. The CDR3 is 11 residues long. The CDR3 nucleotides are TGTGCCTGGAGTACGAATTCACCCCTCCACTTT. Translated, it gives CAWSTNSPLHF.

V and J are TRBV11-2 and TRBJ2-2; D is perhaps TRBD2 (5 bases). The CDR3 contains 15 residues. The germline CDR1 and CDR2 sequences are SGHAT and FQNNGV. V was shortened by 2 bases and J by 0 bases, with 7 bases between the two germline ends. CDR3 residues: CASSLTGSNTGELFF. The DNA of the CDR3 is TGTGCCAGCAGCTTAACGGGGTCGAACACCGGGGAGCTGTTTTTT.

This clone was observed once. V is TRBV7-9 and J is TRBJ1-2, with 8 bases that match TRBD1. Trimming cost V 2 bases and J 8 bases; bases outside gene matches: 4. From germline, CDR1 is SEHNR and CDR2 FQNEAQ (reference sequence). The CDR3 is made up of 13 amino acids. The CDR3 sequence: CASSLQGAQGYTF. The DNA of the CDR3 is TGTGCCAGCAGCTTACAGGGGGCGCAGGGCTACACCTTC.

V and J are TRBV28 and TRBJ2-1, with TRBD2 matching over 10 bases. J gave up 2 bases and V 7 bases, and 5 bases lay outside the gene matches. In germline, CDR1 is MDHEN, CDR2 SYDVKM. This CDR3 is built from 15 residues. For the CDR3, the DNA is TGTGCCAGCAAGGAGGGGACTAGCGCCTACAATGAGCAGTTCTTC. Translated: CASKEGTSAYNEQFF.